This T cell receptor beta chain appears in the sequencing data of a study of CXCR3-negative and CXCR3-positive naive CD8 T cells. The study's findings and limits: Naive CXCR3-positive cells had TRB CDR3s more hydrophobic than those of CXCR3-negative naive cells. Most assays were run on fresh PBMCs (CXCR3 expression partially decreased after cryopreservation).

TRB cDNA was prepared as libraries by UMI-labeled 5' RACE. TCRdb re-called the 5' RACE reads; one entry per CDR3 protein, DNA not given. Its listing shows some 130,000 distinct CDR3 sequences. Remarks on this clonotype: Its cognate antigen is unknown.

Germline V CDR1 and CDR2: GTSNPN, SVGIG (reference sequence). The CDR3 is 13 residues long. This TCR came from a human donor in good health. Some clones in this sample may be carry-over from other donors' samples. The material sequenced was naive CXCR3- CD8+ T cells from blood. Subset specified: CD45RO-CCR7+CD27+CD95- naive CD8+ T cells lacking CXCR3 (TNR3-). The rearrangement uses TRBV30 and TRBJ2-1; the D call of TRBD2 rests on TCRdb alone, since no DNA is present to check it. The CDR3 sequence: CAWSLGRADEQFF.